Listed below are T cell receptor beta chains from one sample, sequenced in a study of cytomegalovirus exposure and HLA in healthy donors. The repertoire was sequenced with immunoSEQ multiplex PCR; TCRdb's copy has only in-frame clones and lacks some. Altogether more than 85,000 clones are present, just under 70% being singletons, with the ten largest covering approximately 16%. Material: PBMCs. The receptors derive from a woman aged 45-60 years in good health and CMV-seropositive. Each CDR3 is given with its conserved first and last residue. D genes are given only for firm matches. Where a row states a size, it is once, few, many or the class of an expanded clone; other rows omit it.

d_gene	abundance	j_gene	len	v_gene	CDR3aa	CDR3nt
TRBD2	few	TRBJ2-1	15	TRBV11-1	CASRSRLAGELEQFF	TGTGCCAGCAGATCCAGACTAGCGGGAGAGCTTGAGCAGTTCTTC
TRBD1	-	TRBJ2-2	15	TRBV6-4	CASSPTGADTGELFF	TGTGCCAGCAGCCCCACAGGGGCCGACACCGGGGAGCTGTTTTTT
TRBD2	-	TRBJ2-1	15	TRBV28	CASSFSGSGYNEQFF	TGTGCCAGCAGTTTTAGCGGGAGTGGGTACAATGAGCAGTTCTTC
-	-	TRBJ1-4	12	TRBV4-3	CASSQGFGKLFF	TGCGCCAGCAGCCAAGGGTTCGGGAAACTGTTTTTT
TRBD2	few	TRBJ2-7	14	TRBV30	CAWTSGGDTVEQYF	TGTGCCTGGACTAGCGGGGGGGATACAGTCGAGCAGTACTTC
TRBD2	-	TRBJ2-1	15	TRBV9	CASSVASGVYNEQFF	TGTGCCAGCAGCGTAGCCAGCGGGGTATACAATGAGCAGTTCTTC
TRBD2	-	TRBJ2-6	19	TRBV11-3	CASSLGGTGASSRANVLTF	TGTGCCAGCAGCTTGGGGGGGACGGGTGCAAGCTCTCGGGCCAACGTCCTGACTTTC
-	-	TRBJ2-7	14	TRBV6-4	CASSDGDMAYEQYF	TGTGCCAGCAGTGACGGGGACATGGCCTACGAGCAGTACTTC
TRBD1	-	TRBJ2-2	17	TRBV28	CASSLPPRGPNTGELFF	TGTGCCAGCAGTTTACCCCCCAGGGGGCCCAACACCGGGGAGCTGTTTTTT
-	-	TRBJ2-2	14	TRBV4-1	CASSPPRAFGELFF	TGCGCCAGCAGCCCTCCCAGGGCCTTCGGGGAGCTGTTTTTT
-	-	TRBJ1-5	16	TRBV28	CASRTAKRVSNQPQHF	TGTGCCAGCAGGACAGCAAAACGGGTTAGCAATCAGCCCCAGCATTTT
TRBD1	-	TRBJ2-7	15	TRBV28	CASSLRGRRSYEQYF	TGTGCCAGCAGCCTCAGGGGGCGGAGGTCCTACGAGCAGTACTTC
-	few	TRBJ2-5	15	TRBV11-1	CASSLVLGVQETQYF	TGTGCCAGCAGCTTAGTTCTAGGGGTCCAAGAGACCCAGTACTTC
TRBD2	-	TRBJ2-7	15	TRBV28	CASSPLSGLAGLQYF	TGTGCCAGCAGTCCCCTATCCGGACTAGCGGGGCTGCAGTACTTC
-	few	TRBJ1-1	10	TRBV20-1	CSGGNTEAFF	TGCAGTGGAGGGAACACTGAAGCTTTCTTT
TRBD2	few	TRBJ2-1	17	TRBV5-1	CASSIRLAGPSGNEQFF	TGCGCCAGCAGCATCCGACTAGCGGGACCTTCCGGGAATGAGCAGTTCTTC
-	few	TRBJ2-7	12	TRBV11-2	CASSPRSYEQYF	TGTGCCAGCAGCCCACGGTCCTACGAGCAGTACTTC
-	-	TRBJ1-2	15	TRBV19	CASSAMGGVSLGYTF	TGTGCCAGTAGCGCCATGGGGGGAGTCTCTCTTGGCTACACCTTC
-	once	TRBJ2-3	14	TRBV2	CASRGRTNPDTQYF	TGTGCCAGCAGGGGGCGGACCAATCCAGATACGCAGTATTTT
-	-	TRBJ1-4	14	TRBV28	CASSLQATNEKLFF	TGTGCCAGCAGTTTGCAGGCAACTAATGAAAAACTGTTTTTT
TRBD1	-	TRBJ1-5	15	TRBV2	CASSADRGRNQPQHF	TGTGCCAGCAGTGCGGACAGGGGGAGAAATCAGCCCCAGCATTTT
-	-	TRBJ2-2	12	TRBV10-3	CAGGEATGELFF	TGTGCCGGTGGGGAGGCCACCGGGGAGCTGTTTTTT
TRBD1	-	TRBJ1-2	12	TRBV28	CASLTGGYGYTF	TGTGCCAGCTTGACAGGGGGCTATGGCTACACCTTC
TRBD1	medium-sized	TRBJ2-4	16	TRBV28	CASSGDRGLTKNIQYF	TGTGCCAGCAGTGGGGACAGGGGGCTGACCAAAAACATTCAGTACTTC
TRBD2	-	TRBJ2-2	15	TRBV7-2	CASSSLAGETGELFF	TGTGCCAGCAGCTCTCTAGCGGGAGAAACCGGGGAGCTGTTTTTT
-	-	TRBJ1-1	13	TRBV28	CASSLPGNTEAFF	TGTGCCAGCAGTTTGCCCGGGAACACTGAAGCTTTCTTT
-	-	TRBJ1-2	16	TRBV18	CASSGQGGSNFYGYTF	TGTGCCAGCTCAGGGCAGGGAGGGAGTAACTTCTATGGCTACACCTTC
-	-	TRBJ2-3	15	TRBV28	CASSSTLVPTDTQYF	TGTGCCAGCAGTTCCACACTAGTGCCCACAGATACGCAGTATTTT
-	-	TRBJ2-1	14	TRBV6-6	CASSASGSRNEQFF	TGTGCCAGCAGTGCGTCCGGGAGCAGAAATGAGCAGTTCTTC
TRBD1	once	TRBJ1-2	14	TRBV9	CASSVGGTDLGYTF	TGTGCCAGCAGCGTAGGAGGGACAGATTTGGGCTACACCTTC
-	-	TRBJ2-7	14	TRBV7-9	CASNPLQGTYEQYF	TGTGCCAGCAATCCCCTACAGGGAACCTACGAGCAGTACTTC
-	-	TRBJ2-7	14	TRBV11-1	CASGGTGSSYEQYF	TGTGCCAGCGGGGGGACGGGGAGCTCCTACGAGCAGTACTTC
TRBD2	-	TRBJ2-7	17	TRBV12-5	CASGLVTSGIKPYEQYF	TGTGCTAGTGGTTTGGTCACTAGCGGAATAAAACCCTACGAGCAGTACTTC
TRBD2	-	TRBJ2-1	15	TRBV7-9	CASSSMGGNYNEQFF	TGTGCCAGCAGCTCCATGGGGGGGAATTACAATGAGCAGTTCTTC
TRBD2	-	TRBJ2-5	15	TRBV5-1	CASRTGTSGRETQYF	TGCGCCAGCAGGACAGGGACTAGCGGGAGAGAGACCCAGTACTTC
TRBD1	few	TRBJ1-5	15	TRBV28	CASTYEDRIDQPQHF	TGTGCCAGCACATACGAGGACAGGATCGATCAGCCCCAGCATTTT
-	-	TRBJ2-6	14	TRBV6-1	CASGPGSGANVLTF	TGTGCCAGCGGCCCGGGTAGCGGGGCCAACGTCCTGACTTTC
TRBD1	-	TRBJ1-4	16	TRBV7-9	CSSSAPGQGAGEKLFF	TGTTCCAGCAGCGCTCCGGGACAGGGGGCAGGAGAAAAACTGTTTTTT
TRBD1	-	TRBJ2-3	17	TRBV6-8	CASSYCRQGPCRDTQYF	TGTGCCAGCAGTTACTGCCGACAGGGGCCTTGTCGGGATACGCAGTATTTT
-	-	TRBJ1-2	12	TRBV25-1	CASTRDTYGYTF	TGTGCCAGCACCCGGGACACCTATGGCTACACCTTC
TRBD2	-	TRBJ2-5	19	TRBV7-8	CASSLAPPRSGSNQETQYF	TGTGCCAGCAGCTTAGCCCCTCCCCGTAGCGGGAGCAACCAAGAGACCCAGTACTTC
-	-	TRBJ1-2	11	TRBV29-1	CSVETGYGYTF	TGCAGCGTTGAGACGGGCTATGGCTACACCTTC
TRBD1	medium-sized	TRBJ2-3	15	TRBV19	CASRLRDRGPDTQYF	TGTGCCAGCCGTTTACGGGACAGGGGTCCCGATACGCAGTATTTT
-	few	TRBJ1-2	15	TRBV4-2	CASSQGGGANYGYTF	TGTGCCAGCAGCCAAGGGGGGGGTGCTAACTATGGCTACACCTTC
-	-	TRBJ1-1	13	TRBV11-3	CASSLGGDTETFF	TGTGCCAGCAGCTTAGGGGGAGACACTGAAACTTTCTTT
TRBD1	-	TRBJ2-1	16	TRBV10-3	CAISPQGDGAYNEQFF	TGTGCCATCAGTCCTCAGGGGGACGGGGCGTACAATGAGCAGTTCTTC
-	-	TRBJ1-1	13	TRBV25-1	CASSQQMNTEAFF	TGTGCCAGCAGTCAACAGATGAACACTGAAGCTTTCTTT
TRBD1	-	TRBJ1-2	14	TRBV11-2	CASSNGRQGSPRTF	TGTGCCAGCAGCAACGGAAGACAGGGTTCCCCTCGCACCTTC
TRBD1	-	TRBJ1-1	16	TRBV19	CASSIRRTGVGTEAFF	TGTGCCAGTAGTATACGCCGGACAGGGGTCGGGACTGAAGCTTTCTTT
-	-	TRBJ2-3	21	TRBV21-1	CASSKEGGLAGERSSTDTQYF	TGTGCCAGCAGCAAAGAAGGAGGGCTAGCGGGAGAGAGAAGCAGCACAGATACGCAGTATTTT
TRBD1	-	TRBJ1-1	14	TRBV6-4	CASIRTGGSTEAFF	TGTGCCAGCATTAGAACAGGGGGCAGCACTGAAGCTTTCTTT
-	-	TRBJ1-1	17	TRBV7-5	CVRSPRFLRGPNTEAFF	TGTGTCAGAAGCCCCCGTTTCCTCAGGGGCCCAAACACTGAAGCTTTCTTT
-	-	TRBJ1-5	11	TRBV28	CASSYIGPQHF	TGTGCCAGCAGTTACATTGGGCCCCAGCATTTT
-	-	TRBJ2-1	13	TRBV4-2	CASSQVLGGEQFF	TGTGCCAGCAGCCAAGTTCTGGGGGGTGAGCAGTTCTTC